This T cell receptor beta chain comes out of a study of T cell responses to AZD1222 COVID-19 vaccine. The study, taken as a whole, reports: Once two AZD1222 doses were given, Spike-specific TCR breadth and depth went up. Unmutated regions of variants are reportedly targeted by nearly half of spike-specific TCRs. Only after the peak T cell response were repertoires sampled. Along spike, vaccine-associated CD4 TCRs were found throughout, with dominance at 160-218 and 743-854.

A remark on this clone: The antigen is not known.

Sequenced by immunoSEQ multiplex PCR; TCRdb stores in-frame clones only, minus some. The sample contains hundreds of thousands of clones, roughly 93% of which appear only once. This CDR3 is 14 amino acids long. V was shortened by 4 bases and J by 6 bases, with 13 bases between the two germline ends. Germline CDR1 LGHDT, CDR2 YNNKEL (reference sequence). The chain recombines TRBV3-1 (or the pseudogene TRBV3-2) with TRBJ2-1; the D call may be TRBD1 or TRBD2 (5 bases each). The sample in question was peripheral blood, obtained 28 days after the second AZD1222 dose. This TCR was sampled from an adult who received the AZD1222 COVID-19 vaccine. In DNA form, the CDR3 reads TGTGCCAGCAGCCCCAGAGGGGAAGCCAATGAGCAGTTCTTC. This sequence encodes CASSPRGEANEQFF.